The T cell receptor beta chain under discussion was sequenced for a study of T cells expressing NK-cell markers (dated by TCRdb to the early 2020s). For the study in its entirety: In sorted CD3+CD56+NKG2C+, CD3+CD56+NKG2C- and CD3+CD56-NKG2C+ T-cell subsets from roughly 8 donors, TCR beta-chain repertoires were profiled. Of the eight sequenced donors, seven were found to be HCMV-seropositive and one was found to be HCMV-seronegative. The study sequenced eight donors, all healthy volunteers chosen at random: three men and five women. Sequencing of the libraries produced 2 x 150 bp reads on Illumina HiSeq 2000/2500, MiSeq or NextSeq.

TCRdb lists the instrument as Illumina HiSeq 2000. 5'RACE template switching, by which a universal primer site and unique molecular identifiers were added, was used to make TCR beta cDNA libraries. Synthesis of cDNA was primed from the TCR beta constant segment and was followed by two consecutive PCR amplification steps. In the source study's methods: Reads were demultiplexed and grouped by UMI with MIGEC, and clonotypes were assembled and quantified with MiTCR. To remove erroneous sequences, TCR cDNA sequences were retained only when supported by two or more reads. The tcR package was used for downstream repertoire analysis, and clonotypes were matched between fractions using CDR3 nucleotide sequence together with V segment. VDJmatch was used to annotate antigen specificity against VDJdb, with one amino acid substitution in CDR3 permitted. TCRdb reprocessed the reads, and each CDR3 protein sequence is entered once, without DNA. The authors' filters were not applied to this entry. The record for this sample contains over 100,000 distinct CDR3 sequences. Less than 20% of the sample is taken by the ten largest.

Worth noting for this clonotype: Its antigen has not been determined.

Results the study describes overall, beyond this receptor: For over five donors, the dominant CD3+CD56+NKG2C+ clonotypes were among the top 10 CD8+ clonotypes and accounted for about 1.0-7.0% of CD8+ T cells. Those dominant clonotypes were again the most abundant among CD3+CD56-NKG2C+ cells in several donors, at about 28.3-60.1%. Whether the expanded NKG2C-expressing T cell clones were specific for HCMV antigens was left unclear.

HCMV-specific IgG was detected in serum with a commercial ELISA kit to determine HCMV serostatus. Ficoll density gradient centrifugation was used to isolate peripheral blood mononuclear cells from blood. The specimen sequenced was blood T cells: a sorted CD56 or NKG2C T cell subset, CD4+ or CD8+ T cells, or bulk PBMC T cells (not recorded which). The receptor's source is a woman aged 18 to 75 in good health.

The CDR3: CASSVGVGGSETQYF. The rearrangement combines TRBV9 with TRBJ2-5; the D gene TCRdb calls, TRBD1, cannot be checked with no DNA. CDR1 and CDR2, per the germline V gene, are SGDLS and YYNGEE. The CDR3 measures 15 amino acids from cysteine to phenylalanine. No DNA sequence was recorded. The entire variable domain, with the stretches around the CDR3 drawn from the reference TRBV9 and TRBJ2-5 proteins, is DSGVTQTPKHLITATGQRVTLRCSPRSGDLSVYWYQQSLDQGLQFLIQYYNGEERAKGNILERFSAQQFPDLHSELNLSSLELGDSALYFCASSVGVGGSETQYFGPGTRLLVL.